This TCR beta chain was identified in a study of T cells after yellow fever vaccination. CDR3 length equals 16 residues. Trimming stripped 4 bases from V and 2 bases from J, with 18 bases between. CDR1 SGHRS and CDR2 YFSETQ come from the germline V gene. MiXCR was run by TCRdb on the 5' RACE reads, yielding one entry per CDR3 protein. Among more than 300,000 distinct CDR3 sequences listed, about 4.5% were seen once. Sequenced material: PBMCs, taken 15 days after the yellow fever booster vaccination. The rearrangement joins TRBV5-1 to TRBJ1-1, with D possibly TRBD1 on 5 matching bases. The sequence derives from a man younger than 35 who received the YFV17D yellow fever vaccine. This chain's CDR3 is CASSAGRGWGNTEAFF. Here the CDR3 DNA reads TGCGCCAGCAGCGCCGGTAGGGGTTGGGGCAACACTGAAGCTTTCTTT.